Each of the 18 T cell receptor beta chains below was sequenced from the same sample in a study of control samples from healthy donors and cancer patients. Clones were read by immunoSEQ multiplex PCR, and TCRdb kept only the in-frame ones, dropping some. The sample includes fewer than 90,000 clones, about 93% of them seen just once. The sequencing sample was made of blood. The receptors originated from a woman in her 40s in good health.

The chain uses TRBV27 and TRBJ1-5; TRBD1 matches 11 bases. The J segment lost 6 bases and the V segment lost 5 bases, leaving 12 bases of the junction unmatched. The CDR3 spans 17 residues. The germline gives CDR1 MNHEY, CDR2 SMNVEV (reference sequence). The CDR3 sequence is CASSLDRGLNYGQPQHF. The CDR3 nucleotides read TGTGCCAGCAGTCTGGACAGGGGGCTAAATTATGGTCAGCCCCAGCATTTT.

The chain carries TRBV5-4 and TRBJ2-7; no firm D call. Deletions cut 4 bases from V and 0 bases from J, with 8 bases between. The CDR3 is 13 amino acids. CDR1 and CDR2 from the germline V gene are SGHNT and YYREEE (reference sequence). Here the CDR3 DNA reads TGTGCCAGCAGCCCTGTGCGCTCCTACGAGCAGTACTTC. It encodes CASSPVRSYEQYF.

The chain carries TRBV6-2 or TRBV6-3 and TRBJ2-1; D may be TRBD2 (5 bases). Per germline, CDR1 MNHEY and CDR2 SVGEGT. The CDR3 loop spans 14 amino acids. Between the trimmed V and J ends, which lost 1 base and 8 bases, there was a span of 12 bases. CDR3 residues: CASSYLRFGDEQFF. DNA for the CDR3: TGTGCCAGCAGTTACTTACGTTTCGGGGATGAGCAGTTCTTC.

This clone came up a few times. The chain recombines TRBV4-2 with TRBJ2-3, with TRBD2 matching 11 bases. This CDR3 region has 18 residues. Germline-derived CDR1 and CDR2 are LGHNA and YNFKEQ. With V trimmed by 0 bases and J by 4 bases, 9 bases remained unmatched. CDR3 region: CASSQEVIAGGPSDTQYF. CDR3 coding DNA: TGTGCCAGCAGCCAAGAAGTAATAGCGGGAGGGCCATCAGATACGCAGTATTTT.

This rearrangement joins TRBV29-1 to TRBJ1-1; D is unresolved. The germline V and J ends were trimmed by 1 base and 5 bases, with 8 bases remaining between them. The CDR3 covers 12 residues. The V gene's germline CDR1 is SQVTM and CDR2 ANQGSEA. The CDR3 DNA is TGCAGCGTTGAAGTTATGGGAACTGAAGCTTTCTTT. Its translation: CSVEVMGTEAFF.

This chain uses TRBV18 with TRBJ1-2; the D gene is possibly TRBD1 (5 bases). V was shortened by 2 bases and J by 9 bases, with 16 bases between the two germline ends. The germline CDR1 and CDR2 sequences are KGHSH and LQKENI. The CDR3 contains 14 residues. This CDR3 is CASSPGGSEGSYTF. In DNA form, the CDR3 reads TGTGCCAGCTCACCAGGGGGTTCCGAGGGGAGCTACACCTTC.

V usage is TRBV7-3 and J usage is TRBJ2-1, with D unresolved. CDR1 and CDR2 (germline): SGHTA, FQGTGA. The CDR3 is 15 amino acids. Trimming left V 3 bases short and J 4 bases short, with 13 bases between. The CDR3 DNA is TGTGCCAGCAGCTTTGGGCAGAGCCTTTACAATGAGCAGTTCTTC. Translated: CASSFGQSLYNEQFF. The variable domain in full, completed from reference TRBV7-3 and TRBJ2-1, reads GAGVSQTPSNKVTEKGKYVELRCDPISGHTALYWYRQSLGQGPEFLIYFQGTGAADDSGLPNDRFFAVRPEGSVSTLKIQRTERGDSAVYLCASSFGQSLYNEQFFGPGTRLTVL.

This clone was detected only once. DNA of the CDR3: TGTGCCAGCAGCGCACTGATAGCGGGTCTCCAAGAGACCCAGTACTTC. As protein: CASSALIAGLQETQYF. The chain is built from TRBV21-1 and TRBJ2-5; no DNA check was done on the table's D call, TRBD2. TRBV21-1 is a recognized pseudogene. The CDR3 has 16 residues.

This chain uses TRBV4-1 with TRBJ1-5; D perhaps matches TRBD1 (5 bases). Trimming took off 6 bases at V and 0 bases at J, with 15 bases between the two ends. The germline gives CDR1 MGHRA, CDR2 YSYEKL. This CDR3 has 16 amino acids. The DNA of the CDR3 is TGCGCCAGCAGTCCCTGGCGGGGGAATAGCAATCAGCCCCAGCATTTT. Amino acids: CASSPWRGNSNQPQHF.

In nucleotides, the CDR3 is TGTGCCAGCAGCCGGGACCCCGGGTACGAGCAGTACTTC. Translation gives CASSRDPGYEQYF. This chain joins TRBV7-8 and TRBJ2-7; the D call may be TRBD1 or TRBD2 (5 bases each). Looked up from germline, CDR1 is SGHVS and CDR2 is FQNEAQ. This CDR3 contains 13 residues. V was trimmed by 5 bases and J by 4 bases, leaving 12 bases between them.

The chain is built from TRBV5-1 and TRBJ1-4; TRBD1 is a possible D gene (6 bases). CDR1 is SGHRS and CDR2 is YFSETQ in the germline V gene. Trimming took off 2 bases at V and 7 bases at J, with 24 bases between the two ends. This CDR3 is 18 amino acids long. The CDR3 nucleotides are TGCGCCAGCAGCTTCGAGGGGGGTCTCACTACAGGAGGTGAAAAACTGTTTTTT. This sequence encodes CASSFEGGLTTGGEKLFF. The variable domain in full, completed from reference TRBV5-1 and TRBJ1-4, reads KAGVTQTPRYLIKTRGQQVTLSCSPISGHRSVSWYQQTPGQGLQFLFEYFSETQRNKGNFPGRFSGRQFSNSRSEMNVSTLELGDSALYLCASSFEGGLTTGGEKLFFGSGTQLSVL.

This clone was detected once. The chain joins TRBV12-3 or TRBV12-4 to TRBJ2-3; D gene unclear. V was cut by 6 bases and J by 0 bases, with 7 bases left in between. This CDR3 has 13 residues. CDR3 nucleotide sequence: TGTGCCAGCAGCCTCGCTAGCACAGATACGCAGTATTTT. This sequence encodes CASSLASTDTQYF.

This clone was counted once. DNA for the CDR3: TGTGCCAGCAGCTTGGGAGGGACAGGAGCCTACGAGCAGTACTTC. Its translation: CASSLGGTGAYEQYF. The chain couples TRBV5-6 to TRBJ2-7; 8 bases match TRBD1. This CDR3 comprises 15 residues. With 0 bases clipped from V and 2 bases from J, the junction kept 4 bases outside the gene matches. Germline V lookup: CDR1 SGHDT, CDR2 YYEEEE.

The chain uses TRBV27 and TRBJ2-7; D may be TRBD1 (6 bases). V lost 6 bases and J 7 bases, leaving 22 bases between the germline ends. Germline V gene data show CDR1 as MNHEY and CDR2 as SMNVEV (reference sequence). The CDR3 loop spans 15 amino acids. The CDR3 DNA reads as TGTGCCAGCAGCCCGCTTAAGGGGGTCGAGGCAGAGCAGTACTTC. It codes for CASSPLKGVEAEQYF.

The rearrangement joins TRBV6-2 or TRBV6-3 to TRBJ1-3; weak D call: TRBD1 (5 bases). The CDR3 loop spans 16 amino acids. Germline values: CDR1 MNHEY, CDR2 SVGEGT. The ends were cut back, 4 bases at V and 0 bases at J, with 13 bases in the middle. Written as DNA, the CDR3 is TGTGCCAGCAGTTCCTCAGGGAAAAGCTCTGGAAACACCATATATTTT. Protein: CASSSSGKSSGNTIYF.

This chain connects TRBV5-1 to TRBJ1-1; D gene unclear. The germline CDR1 and CDR2 sequences are SGHRS and YFSETQ. V was trimmed by 0 bases and J by 6 bases, leaving 9 bases between them. The CDR3 has 13 residues. The DNA for the CDR3 is TGCGCCAGCAGCTTGGGGGCAACGCCTGAAGCTTTCTTT. Translation gives CASSLGATPEAFF. The variable domain in full, completed from reference TRBV5-1 and TRBJ1-1, reads KAGVTQTPRYLIKTRGQQVTLSCSPISGHRSVSWYQQTPGQGLQFLFEYFSETQRNKGNFPGRFSGRQFSNSRSEMNVSTLELGDSALYLCASSLGATPEAFFGQGTRLTVV.

V usage is TRBV11-3 and J usage is TRBJ2-7, with D possibly TRBD1 on 6 matching bases. The V gene's germline CDR1 is SGHNT and CDR2 YENEEA. The V end was cut by 5 bases, the J end by 4 bases, with 12 bases between. CDR3 length equals 13 residues. CDR3 DNA: TGTGCCAGCAGCCAAAGGACAGAGTACGAGCAGTACTTC. Translating it yields CASSQRTEYEQYF.

CDR3 coding DNA: TGTGCCAGCAGCTTAGGACAGGGAATGACTGAAGCTTTCTTT. Translated, it gives CASSLGQGMTEAFF. The genes are TRBV11-2 and TRBJ1-1; TRBD1 aligns across 7 bases. Losses at the gene ends were 1 base for V and 5 bases for J; bases not matched to a gene: 4. Per the germline V gene, CDR1 is SGHAT and CDR2 is FQNNGV. This CDR3 comprises 14 residues.